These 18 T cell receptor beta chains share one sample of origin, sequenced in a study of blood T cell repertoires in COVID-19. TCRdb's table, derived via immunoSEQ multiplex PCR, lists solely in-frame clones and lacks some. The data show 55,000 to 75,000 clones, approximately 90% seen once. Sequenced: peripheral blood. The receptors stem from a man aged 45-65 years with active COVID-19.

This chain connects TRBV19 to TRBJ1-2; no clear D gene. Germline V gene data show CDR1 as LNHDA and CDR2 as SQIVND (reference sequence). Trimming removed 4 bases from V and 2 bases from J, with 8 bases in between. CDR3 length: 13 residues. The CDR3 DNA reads TGTGCCAGTAGTACTACTACGAACTATGGCTACACCTTC. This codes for CASSTTTNYGYTF.

The CDR3 nucleotides read TGTGCCAGCAGCTTGCGGGGGTACACTGAAGCTTTCTTT. It is translated as CASSLRGYTEAFF. The chain employs TRBV5-4 and TRBJ1-1; possibly TRBD1 for D (5 bases). V shed 1 base and J shed 3 bases, with 7 bases lying between them. The CDR3 runs 13 residues. Germline-derived CDR1 and CDR2 are SGHNT and YYREEE (reference sequence).

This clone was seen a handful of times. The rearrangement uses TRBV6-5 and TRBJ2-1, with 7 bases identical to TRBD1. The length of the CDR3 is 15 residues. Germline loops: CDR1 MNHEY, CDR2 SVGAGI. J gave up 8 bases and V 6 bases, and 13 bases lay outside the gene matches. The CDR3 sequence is CASSPEGAGGHEQFF. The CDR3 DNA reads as TGTGCCAGCAGCCCCGAGGGGGCGGGTGGACATGAGCAGTTCTTC.

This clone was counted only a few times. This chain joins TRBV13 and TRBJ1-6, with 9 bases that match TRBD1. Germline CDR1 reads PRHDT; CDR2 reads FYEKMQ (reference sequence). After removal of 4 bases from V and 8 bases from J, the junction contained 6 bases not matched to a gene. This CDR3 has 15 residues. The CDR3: CASSWIGDRDSPLHF. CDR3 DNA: TGTGCCAGCAGCTGGATCGGGGACAGGGATTCACCCCTCCACTTT.

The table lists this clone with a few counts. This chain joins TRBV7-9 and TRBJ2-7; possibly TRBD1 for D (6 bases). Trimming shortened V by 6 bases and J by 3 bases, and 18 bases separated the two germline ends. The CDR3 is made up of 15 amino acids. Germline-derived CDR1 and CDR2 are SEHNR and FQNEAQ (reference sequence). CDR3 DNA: TGTGCCAGCAGAAAGACGGGGACAACTGACTACGAGCAGTACTTC. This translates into CASRKTGTTDYEQYF.

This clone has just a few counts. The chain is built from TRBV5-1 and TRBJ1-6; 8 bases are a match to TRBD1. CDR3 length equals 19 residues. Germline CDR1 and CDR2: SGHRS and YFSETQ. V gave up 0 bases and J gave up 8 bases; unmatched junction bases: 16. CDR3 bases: TGCGCCAGCAGCTTGGGGTTAGCAGGGGGCGCTTCAGGCCATTCACCCCTCCACTTT. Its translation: CASSLGLAGGASGHSPLHF.

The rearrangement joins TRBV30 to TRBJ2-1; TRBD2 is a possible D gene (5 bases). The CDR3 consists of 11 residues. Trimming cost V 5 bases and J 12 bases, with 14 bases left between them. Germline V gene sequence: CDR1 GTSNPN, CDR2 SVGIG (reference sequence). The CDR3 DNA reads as TGTGCCTGGGAGGCTAAGGGAGCGCAGTTCTTC. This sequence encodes CAWEAKGAQFF.

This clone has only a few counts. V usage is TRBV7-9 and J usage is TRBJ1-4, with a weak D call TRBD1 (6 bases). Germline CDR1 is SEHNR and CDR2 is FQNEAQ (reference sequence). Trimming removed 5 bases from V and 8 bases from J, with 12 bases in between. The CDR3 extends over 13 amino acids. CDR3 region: CASSPRQVEKLFF. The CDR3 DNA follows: TGTGCCAGCAGCCCCCGACAGGTAGAAAAACTGTTTTTT. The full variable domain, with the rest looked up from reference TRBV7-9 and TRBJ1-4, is DTGVSQNPRHKITKRGQNVTFRCDPISEHNRLYWYRQTLGQGPEFLTYFQNEAQLEKSRLLSDRFSAERPKGSFSTLEIQRTEQGDSAMYLCASSPRQVEKLFFGSGTQLSVL.

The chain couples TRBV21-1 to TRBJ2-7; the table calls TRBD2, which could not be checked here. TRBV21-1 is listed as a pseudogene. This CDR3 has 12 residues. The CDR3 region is CASSKGGNEQYF. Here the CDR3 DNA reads TGTGCCAGCAGCAAAGGAGGGAACGAGCAGTACTTC.

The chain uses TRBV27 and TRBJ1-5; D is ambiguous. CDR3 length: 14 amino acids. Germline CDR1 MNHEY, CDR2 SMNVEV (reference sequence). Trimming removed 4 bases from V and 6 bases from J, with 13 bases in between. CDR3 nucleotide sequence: TGTGCCAGCAGTTCATCCGTACGGGGTCAGCCCCAGCATTTT. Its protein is CASSSSVRGQPQHF.

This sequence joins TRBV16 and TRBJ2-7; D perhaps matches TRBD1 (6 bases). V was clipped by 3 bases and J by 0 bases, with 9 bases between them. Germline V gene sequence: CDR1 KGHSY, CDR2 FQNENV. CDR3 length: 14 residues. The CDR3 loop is CASSQSGASYEQYF. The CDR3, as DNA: TGTGCCAGCAGCCAGTCAGGGGCCTCCTACGAGCAGTACTTC. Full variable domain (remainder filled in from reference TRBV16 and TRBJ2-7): GEEVAQTPKHLVRGEGQKAKLYCAPIKGHSYVFWYQQVLKNEFKFLISFQNENVFDETGMPKERFSAKCLPNSPCSLEIQATKLEDSAVYFCASSQSGASYEQYFGPGTRLTVT.

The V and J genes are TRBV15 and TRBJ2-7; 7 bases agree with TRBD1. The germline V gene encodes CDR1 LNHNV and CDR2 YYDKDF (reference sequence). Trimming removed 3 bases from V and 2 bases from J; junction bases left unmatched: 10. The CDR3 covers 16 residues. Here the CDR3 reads CATSSLTTGSPYEQYF. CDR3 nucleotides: TGTGCCACCAGCAGCCTGACGACAGGGAGCCCCTACGAGCAGTACTTC.

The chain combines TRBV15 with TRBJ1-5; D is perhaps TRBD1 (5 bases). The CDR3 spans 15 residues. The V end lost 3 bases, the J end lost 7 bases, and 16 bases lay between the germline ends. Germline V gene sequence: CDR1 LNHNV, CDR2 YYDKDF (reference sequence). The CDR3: CATSSSLGAHQPQHF. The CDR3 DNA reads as TGTGCCACCAGCAGTTCTTTAGGGGCACACCAGCCCCAGCATTTT.

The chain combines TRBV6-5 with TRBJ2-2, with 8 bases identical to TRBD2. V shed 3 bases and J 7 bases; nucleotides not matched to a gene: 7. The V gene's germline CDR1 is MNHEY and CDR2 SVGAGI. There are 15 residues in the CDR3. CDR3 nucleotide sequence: TGTGCCAGCAGTTATAATAGCGGGATTCACGGGGAGCTGTTTTTT. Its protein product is CASSYNSGIHGELFF.

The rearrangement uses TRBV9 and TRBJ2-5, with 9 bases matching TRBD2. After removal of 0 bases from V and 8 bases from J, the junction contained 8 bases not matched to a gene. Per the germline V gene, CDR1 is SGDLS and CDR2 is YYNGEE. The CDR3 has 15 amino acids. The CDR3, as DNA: TGTGCCAGCAGCGTAGCGACTAGCGGAGAAGGAACCCAGTACTTC. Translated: CASSVATSGEGTQYF.

CDR3 in amino acids: CASSLDQGLSYEQYF. DNA of the CDR3: TGTGCCAGCAGCTTAGATCAGGGCCTATCCTACGAGCAGTACTTC. This chain joins TRBV7-6 and TRBJ2-7; possible D gene TRBD1, 5 bases. Between the trimmed V and J ends, which lost 1 base and 1 base, there was a span of 11 bases. CDR1 is SGHVS and CDR2 is FNYEAQ in the germline V gene. The CDR3 is 15 residues long.

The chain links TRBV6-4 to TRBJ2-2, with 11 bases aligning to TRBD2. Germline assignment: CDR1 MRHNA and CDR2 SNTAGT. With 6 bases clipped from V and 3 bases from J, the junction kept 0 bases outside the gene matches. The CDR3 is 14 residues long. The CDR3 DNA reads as TGTGCCAGCAGACTAGCGGGGGACACCGGGGAGCTGTTTTTT. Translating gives CASRLAGDTGELFF.

The DNA for the CDR3 is TGTGCCAGCAGCCCGGAAAGCGGGGGGGCCGTTGATACGCAGTATTTT. Protein sequence: CASSPESGGAVDTQYF. The genes are TRBV3-1 (or the pseudogene TRBV3-2) and TRBJ2-3; 10 nucleotides match TRBD2. Germline values: CDR1 LGHDT, CDR2 YNNKEL (reference sequence). This CDR3 spans 16 amino acids. The V and J ends lost 4 bases and 6 bases, in that order; junction bases with no gene match: 10.